This T cell receptor beta chain is drawn from a study of OX40 agonist ivuxolimab in advanced cancers. Turning to the overall study: Ivuxolimab was a fully human IgG2 agonistic monoclonal antibody targeting the costimulatory receptor OX40 (CD134). Patients were allowed to have had prior anti-PD-1, anti-PD-L1 or anti-CTLA-4 therapy, and around two fifths of the dose-escalation patients had been treated with checkpoint inhibitors. The paper reports the monotherapy dose-escalation portion (N = 52 patients) of the phase I ivuxolimab trial. The dose-escalation cohort was about 83% male with a mean age of roughly 60 years, ranging from roughly 20 to 80. Partial responses occurred in three dose-escalation patients, of whom one had hepatocellular carcinoma and two had cutaneous melanoma. Among the roughly 50 dose-escalation patients, some 19 had hepatocellular carcinoma, about 15 melanoma, 9 renal cell carcinoma and 9 head and neck cancer. Intravenous ivuxolimab was administered to patients every 2 weeks at six dose levels: 0.01, 0.1, 0.3, 1.5, 3 and 10 mg/kg. Peripheral TCRbeta sequencing was intended to test whether TCR sequence diversity was altered and clonal T-cell expansion was caused by ivuxolimab.

With regard to this clone: Its antigen remains undetermined. Base quality data are lacking; no much larger clone is found one base away.

Its CDR3 holds 13 amino acids, cysteine through phenylalanine. Only CDR3 DNA is held: 39 bases, read in frame from base 1. Relative to germline, V is 6 bases shorter and J is 5 bases shorter, with 11 bases between their ends. CDR1 and CDR2 (MNHNY, SVGAGI) derive from the germline V gene (reference sequence). To sequence the TCRbeta CDR3 region, genomic DNA was isolated from the sorted cells. The immunoSEQ Assay was used to sequence the TCRbeta CDR3 regions. In TCRdb, the immuneACCESS table is reduced to in-frame sequences with V and J assigned. These tables do not hold every clone; where another copy was compared, an unresolved V gene accounts for under half, and the others remain unexplained. This sample lists 60,000 to 65,000 clones; 91% were detected once. The ten largest clones represent over 4% of the sample. Here is what the overall study found, with its caveats: At doses from 0.1 to 3.0 mg/kg, clonal expansion was seen in both CD4+ and CD8+ blood T cells between baseline and week 6. In partial responders in the 0.1-3.0 mg/kg groups, normalized peripheral clonal expansion was found to be among the lowest, especially among CD8+ T cells. After ivuxolimab, CD8+ T cells had more expanded clones than CD4+ T cells on average. Which antigens the clonally expanded peripheral T cells were specific for was not determined. Low levels of normalized T-cell clonal expansion were also shown by some nonresponding patients.

Patients with autoimmune disease history or receiving systemic immunosuppression were excluded from the trial. Peripheral blood for TCR sequencing was collected from all dose cohorts at baseline, on cycle 4 day 1, and on cycle 7 day 1. Samples were obtained from an open-label, multicenter, first-in-human phase I dose-escalation trial of ivuxolimab. Adults with locally advanced or metastatic head and neck squamous cell, hepatocellular, melanoma or renal cell carcinoma were enrolled in the trial. Before TCR sequencing, CD4+ T cells and CD8+ T cells were sorted from peripheral blood as separate populations.

The TCR sequence derives from an adult with an advanced solid tumor such as melanoma, head and neck, liver or kidney cancer. Sequencing was performed on CD4+ or CD8+ T cells sorted from blood, taken in a trial of the OX40 agonist ivuxolimab. This chain joins TRBV6-6 to TRBJ1-3; TRBD1 could be the D gene, as 5 bases match. Here the CDR3 is given as CASRPGARNTIYF. The DNA sequence is as follows: TGTGCCAGCAGGCCCGGGGCAAGAAACACCATATATTTT.